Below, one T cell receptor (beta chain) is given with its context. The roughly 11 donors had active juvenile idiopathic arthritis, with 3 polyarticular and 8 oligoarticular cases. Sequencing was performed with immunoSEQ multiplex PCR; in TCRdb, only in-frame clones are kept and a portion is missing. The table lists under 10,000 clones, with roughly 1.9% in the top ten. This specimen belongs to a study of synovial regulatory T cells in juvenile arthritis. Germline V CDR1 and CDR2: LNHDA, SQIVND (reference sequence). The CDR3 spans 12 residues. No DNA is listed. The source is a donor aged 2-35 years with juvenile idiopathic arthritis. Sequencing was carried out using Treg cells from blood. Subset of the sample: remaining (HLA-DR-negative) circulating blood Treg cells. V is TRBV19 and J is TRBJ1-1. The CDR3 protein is CASSTGEWEAFF. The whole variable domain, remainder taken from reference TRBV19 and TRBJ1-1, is DGGITQSPKYLFRKEGQNVTLSCEQNLNHDAMYWYRQDPGQGLRLIYYSQIVNDFQKGDIAEGYSVSREKKESFPLTVTSAQKNPTAFYLCASSTGEWEAFFGQGTRLTVV.